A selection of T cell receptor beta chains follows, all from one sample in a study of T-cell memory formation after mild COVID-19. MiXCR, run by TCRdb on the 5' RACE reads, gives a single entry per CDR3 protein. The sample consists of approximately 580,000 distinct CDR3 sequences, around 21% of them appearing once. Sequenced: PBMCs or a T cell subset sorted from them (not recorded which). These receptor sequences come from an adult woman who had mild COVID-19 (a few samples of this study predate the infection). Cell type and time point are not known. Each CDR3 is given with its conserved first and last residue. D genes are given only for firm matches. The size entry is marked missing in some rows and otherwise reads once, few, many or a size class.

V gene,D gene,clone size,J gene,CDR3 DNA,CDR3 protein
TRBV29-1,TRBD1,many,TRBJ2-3,TGCAGCGTTGGACAGGGAACAGATACGCAGTATTTT,CSVGQGTDTQYF
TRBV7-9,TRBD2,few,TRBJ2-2,TGTGCCAGCAGCTCCTTACGCCGGACTAGCGGTGGCGGGGAGCTGTTTTTT,CASSSLRRTSGGGELFF
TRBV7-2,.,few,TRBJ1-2,TGTGCCAGCAGCTTAGACCGGGGGGCGCGATATGGCTACACCTTC,CASSLDRGARYGYTF
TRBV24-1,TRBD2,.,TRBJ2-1,TGTGCCACCAGTGCTCCAGCGGGAGAATCCTACAATGAGCAGTTCTTC,CATSAPAGESYNEQFF
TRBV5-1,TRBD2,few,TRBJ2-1,TGCGCCAGCAGCCTGCCGGGGGGTCATGAGCAGTTCTTC,CASSLPGGHEQFF
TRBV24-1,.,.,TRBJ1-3,TGTGCCACCAGTGATTCGGGGTTTTCTGGAAACACCATATATTTT,CATSDSGFSGNTIYF
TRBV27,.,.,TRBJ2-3,TGTGCCAGCAGTTTGACCTCGGCTCAAGATACGCAGTATTTT,CASSLTSAQDTQYF
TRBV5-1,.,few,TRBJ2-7,TGCGCCAGCAGCTCTTCAAGGGCAGCTTCCTACGAGCAGTACTTC,CASSSSRAASYEQYF
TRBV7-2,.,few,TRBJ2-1,TGTGCCAGCAGCTTAGGCGGCGGGGCCTCCTACAATGAGCAGTTCTTC,CASSLGGGASYNEQFF
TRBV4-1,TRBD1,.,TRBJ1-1,TGCGCCAGCAGCCCGGGACAGGGTACAAACACTGAAGCTTTCTTT,CASSPGQGTNTEAFF
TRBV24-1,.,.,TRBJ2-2,TGTGCCACCAGTGATTTTTCCGGGACACTGTCCGGGGAGCTGTTTTTT,CATSDFSGTLSGELFF
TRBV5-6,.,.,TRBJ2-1,TGTGCCAGCAGCTTGGTCGCTATTTTAACCGAGCAGTTCTTC,CASSLVAILTEQFF
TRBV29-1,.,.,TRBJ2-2,TGCAGCGTCCCCCAGGGCACCGGGGAGCTGTTTTTT,CSVPQGTGELFF
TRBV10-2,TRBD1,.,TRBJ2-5,TGCGCCAGCAACTTGGGACAGGCTAGGGGAGAGACCCAGTACTTC,CASNLGQARGETQYF
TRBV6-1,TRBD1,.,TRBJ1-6,TGTGCCTGTTTGAGGGACAGGGGAAATTCACCCCTCCACTTT,CACLRDRGNSPLHF
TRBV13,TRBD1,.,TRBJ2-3,TGTGCCAGCAGCTTAGATTCACCCGGGACAGATAAGTATTTT,CASSLDSPGTDKYF
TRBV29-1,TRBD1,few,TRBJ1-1,TGCAGCGTTGAAGGAAGGACAGGTGACACTGAAGCTTTCTTT,CSVEGRTGDTEAFF
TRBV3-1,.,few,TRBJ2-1,TGTGCCAGCAGCCAAGCAGCGAGCAGTGAGCAGTTCTTC,CASSQAASSEQFF
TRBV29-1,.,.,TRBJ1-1,TGCAGCGTTGATTGGGGGAGCACTGAAGCTTTCTTT,CSVDWGSTEAFF
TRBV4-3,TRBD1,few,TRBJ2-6,TGCGCCAGCAGCCAAGGTAGAAGGGGGCTAGGCGTCCTGACTTTC,CASSQGRRGLGVLTF
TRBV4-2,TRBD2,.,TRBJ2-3,TGTGCCAGCAGCCAAGTTGGGACTACTAGCACAGATACGCAGTATTTT,CASSQVGTTSTDTQYF
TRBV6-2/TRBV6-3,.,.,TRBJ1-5,TGTGCCAGTAACAGGGTAAATCAGCCCCAGCATTTT,CASNRVNQPQHF
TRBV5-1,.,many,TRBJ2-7,TGTGCCAGCAGCTTAGGCGGGGTCTACGAGCAGTACTTC,CASSLGGVYEQYF
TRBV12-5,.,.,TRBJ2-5,TGTGCTAGTGGTTCAGCCGGGGGCGAGACCCAGTACTTC,CASGSAGGETQYF
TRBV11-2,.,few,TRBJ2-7,TGTGCCAGCAGCTTAGGAGGCAGTCTCCCCTACGAGCAGTACTTC,CASSLGGSLPYEQYF
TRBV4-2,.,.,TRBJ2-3,TGTGCCAGCACCCCCGTCGGGAGTGGTATAGATACGCAGTATTTT,CASTPVGSGIDTQYF
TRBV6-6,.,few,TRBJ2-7,TGTGCCAGCAGTCCCCCGGGACAAATCTACGAGCAGTACTTC,CASSPPGQIYEQYF
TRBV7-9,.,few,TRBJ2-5,TGTGCCAGCAGCGTATCTTCGGGTTGGGAGACCCAGTACTTC,CASSVSSGWETQYF
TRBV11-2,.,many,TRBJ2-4,TGTGCCAGCAGCTTAGATCTGCTCACAATTCAGTACTTC,CASSLDLLTIQYF
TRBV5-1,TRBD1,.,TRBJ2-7,TGCGCCAGCAGCCTCGGGACAGGGGTATTCGAGCAGTACTTC,CASSLGTGVFEQYF
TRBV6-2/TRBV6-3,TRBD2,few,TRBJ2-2,TGTGCCAGCAGCCACGGGCTAGCGGGAGACACCGGGGAGCTGTTTTTT,CASSHGLAGDTGELFF
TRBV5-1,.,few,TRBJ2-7,TGCGCCAGCAGTTTTGACGCTAGTCAAAATTCCTACGAGCAGTACTTC,CASSFDASQNSYEQYF
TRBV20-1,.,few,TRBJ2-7,TGCAGTGCTTCCACTAGGTACGAGCAGTACTTC,CSASTRYEQYF
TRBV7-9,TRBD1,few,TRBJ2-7,TGTGCCAGCAGCTTAGAGGGGACAGTTTCCTACGAGCAGTACTTC,CASSLEGTVSYEQYF
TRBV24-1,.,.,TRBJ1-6,TGTGCCACCAGTGATGCAGGGCGGTCGGATTCACCCCTCCACTTT,CATSDAGRSDSPLHF
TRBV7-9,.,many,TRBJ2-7,TGTGCCAGCAGCTTAGCGCAGGGGGGGGCAGGAAACGAGCAGTACTTC,CASSLAQGGAGNEQYF
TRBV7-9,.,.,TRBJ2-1,TGTGCCAGCAGCCCCCCGGACAGATACAATGAGCAGTTCTTC,CASSPPDRYNEQFF
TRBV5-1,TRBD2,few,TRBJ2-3,TGCGCCAGCAAGTGGACTAGTCGGAGCACAGATACGCAGTATTTT,CASKWTSRSTDTQYF
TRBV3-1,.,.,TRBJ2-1,TGTGCCAGCAGCCTAAGACGTTACGCTCGATTGGCTAAGGGTGAGCAGTTCTTC,CASSLRRYARLAKGEQFF
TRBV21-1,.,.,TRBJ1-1,TGTGCCAGCAGCAAGGGCGGGACAGGGGGCGAGATGAACACTGAAGCTTTCTTT,CASSKGGTGGEMNTEAFF
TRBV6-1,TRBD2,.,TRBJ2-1,TGTGCCGCCTCGAGGGCTAGCGGGGGGAGCTGGCAGTTCTTC,CAASRASGGSWQFF
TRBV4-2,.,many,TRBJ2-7,TGTGCCAGCAGCCAACGTCTGGGGGGCCGCCACGAGCAGTACTTC,CASSQRLGGRHEQYF